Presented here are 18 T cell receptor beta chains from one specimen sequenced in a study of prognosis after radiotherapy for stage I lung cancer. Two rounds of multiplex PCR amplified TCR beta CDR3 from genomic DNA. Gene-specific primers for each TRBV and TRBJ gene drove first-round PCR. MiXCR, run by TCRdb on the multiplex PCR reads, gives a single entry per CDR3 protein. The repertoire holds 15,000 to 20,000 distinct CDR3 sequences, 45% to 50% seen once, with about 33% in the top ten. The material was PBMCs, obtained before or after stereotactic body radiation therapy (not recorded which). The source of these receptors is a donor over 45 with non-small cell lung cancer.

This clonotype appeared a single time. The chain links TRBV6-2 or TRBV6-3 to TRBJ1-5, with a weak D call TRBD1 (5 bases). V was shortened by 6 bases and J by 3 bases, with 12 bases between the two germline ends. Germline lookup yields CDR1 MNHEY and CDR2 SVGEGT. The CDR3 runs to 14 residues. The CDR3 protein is CASRADTFNQPQHF. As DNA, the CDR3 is TGTGCCAGCAGAGCGGACACATTCAATCAGCCCCAGCATTTT.

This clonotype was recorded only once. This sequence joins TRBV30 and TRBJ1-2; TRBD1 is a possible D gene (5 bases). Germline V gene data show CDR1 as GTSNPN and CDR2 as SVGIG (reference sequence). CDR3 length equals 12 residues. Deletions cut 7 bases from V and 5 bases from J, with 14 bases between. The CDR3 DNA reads TGTGCCTATACCGGGACTTCTTATGGCTACACCTTC. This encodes CAYTGTSYGYTF.

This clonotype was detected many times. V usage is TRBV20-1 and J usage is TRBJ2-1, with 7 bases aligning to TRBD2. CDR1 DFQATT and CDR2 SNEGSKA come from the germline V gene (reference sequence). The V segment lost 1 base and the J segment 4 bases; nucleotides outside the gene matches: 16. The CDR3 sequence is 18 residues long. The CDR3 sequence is CSARGRNTVTSRYNEQFF. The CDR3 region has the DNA TGCAGTGCTAGAGGGCGAAATACAGTGACTAGCAGATACAATGAGCAGTTCTTC.

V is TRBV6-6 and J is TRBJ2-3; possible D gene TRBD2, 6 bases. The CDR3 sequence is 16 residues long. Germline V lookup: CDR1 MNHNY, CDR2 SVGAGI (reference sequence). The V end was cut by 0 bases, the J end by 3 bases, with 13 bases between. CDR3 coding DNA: TGTGCCAGCAGTTACTCGGGCGGGGCCTTAACAGATACGCAGTATTTT. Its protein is CASSYSGGALTDTQYF.

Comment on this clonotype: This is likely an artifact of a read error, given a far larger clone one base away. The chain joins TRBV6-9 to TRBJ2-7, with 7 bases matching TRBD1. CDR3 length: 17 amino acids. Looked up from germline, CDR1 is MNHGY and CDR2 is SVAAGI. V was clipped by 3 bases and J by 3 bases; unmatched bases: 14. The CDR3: CASSYCARGQTIYEQYF. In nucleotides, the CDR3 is TGTGCCAGCAGTTACTGTGCCCGGGGACAGACCATCTACGAGCAGTACTTC.

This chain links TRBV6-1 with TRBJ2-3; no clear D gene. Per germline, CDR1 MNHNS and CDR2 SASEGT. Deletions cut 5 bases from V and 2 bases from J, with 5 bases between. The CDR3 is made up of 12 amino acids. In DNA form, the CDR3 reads TGTGCCAGCAGTCCGACCACAGATACGCAGTATTTT. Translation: CASSPTTDTQYF.

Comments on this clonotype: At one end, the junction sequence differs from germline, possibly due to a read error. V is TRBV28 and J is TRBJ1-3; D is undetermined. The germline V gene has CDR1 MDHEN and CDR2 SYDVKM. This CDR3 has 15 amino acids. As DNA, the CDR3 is TGTGCCAGCACCCTACGCGGTGGACTTATAAACAACATATATTTT. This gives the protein CASTLRGGLINNIYF.

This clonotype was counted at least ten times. DNA of the CDR3: TGTGCCACCAGTGATTTGAGAGGGGTAAAATCCTACGAGCAGTACTTC. Translating gives CATSDLRGVKSYEQYF. This chain connects TRBV24-1 to TRBJ2-7; D may match TRBD1 or TRBD2 (5 bases each). CDR1 and CDR2 (germline): KGHDR, SFDVKD. The length of the CDR3 is 16 residues. Trimming removed 0 bases at V and 1 base at J, with 12 bases between.

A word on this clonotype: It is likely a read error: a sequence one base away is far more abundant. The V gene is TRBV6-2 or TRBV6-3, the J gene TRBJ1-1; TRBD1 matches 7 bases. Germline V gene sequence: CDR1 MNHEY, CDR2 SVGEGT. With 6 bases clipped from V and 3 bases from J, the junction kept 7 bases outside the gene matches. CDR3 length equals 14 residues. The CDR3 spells CASSGRDSDTEAFF. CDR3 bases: TGTGCCAGCAGCGGTAGGGACAGTGACACTGAAGCTTTCTTT.

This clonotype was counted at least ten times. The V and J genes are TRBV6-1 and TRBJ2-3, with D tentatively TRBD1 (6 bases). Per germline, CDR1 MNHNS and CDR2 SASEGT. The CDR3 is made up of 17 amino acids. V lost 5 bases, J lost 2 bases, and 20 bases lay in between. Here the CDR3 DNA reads TGTGCCAGCAGTCCGATTTCGAACAGGGTAATCACAGATACGCAGTATTTT. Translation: CASSPISNRVITDTQYF.

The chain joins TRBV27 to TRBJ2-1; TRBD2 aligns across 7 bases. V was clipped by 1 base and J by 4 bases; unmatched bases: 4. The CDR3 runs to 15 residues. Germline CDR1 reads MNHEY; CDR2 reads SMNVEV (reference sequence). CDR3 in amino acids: CASSLLLARYNEQFF. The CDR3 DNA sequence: TGTGCCAGCAGTTTATTACTAGCGCGGTACAATGAGCAGTTCTTC.

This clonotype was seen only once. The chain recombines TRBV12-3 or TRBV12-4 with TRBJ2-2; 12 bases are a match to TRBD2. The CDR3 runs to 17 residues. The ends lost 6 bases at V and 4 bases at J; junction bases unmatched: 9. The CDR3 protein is CASSITSGRSVTGELFF. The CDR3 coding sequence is TGTGCCAGCAGCATAACTAGCGGGAGGTCGGTCACCGGGGAGCTGTTTTTT.

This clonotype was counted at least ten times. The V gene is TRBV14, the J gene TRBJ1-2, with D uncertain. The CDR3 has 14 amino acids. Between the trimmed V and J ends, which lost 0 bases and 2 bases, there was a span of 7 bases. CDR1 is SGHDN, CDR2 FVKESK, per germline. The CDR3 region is CASSQEQRNYGYTF. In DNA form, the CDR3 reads TGTGCCAGCAGCCAAGAACAGCGAAACTATGGCTACACCTTC.

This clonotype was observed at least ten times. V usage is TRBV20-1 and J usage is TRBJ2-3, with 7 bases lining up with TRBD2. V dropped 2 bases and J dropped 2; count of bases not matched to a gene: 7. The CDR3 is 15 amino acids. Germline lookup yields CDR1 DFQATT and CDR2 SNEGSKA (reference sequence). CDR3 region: CSARPQAGFTDTQYF. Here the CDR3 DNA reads TGCAGTGCTAGACCGCAAGCGGGATTCACAGATACGCAGTATTTT.

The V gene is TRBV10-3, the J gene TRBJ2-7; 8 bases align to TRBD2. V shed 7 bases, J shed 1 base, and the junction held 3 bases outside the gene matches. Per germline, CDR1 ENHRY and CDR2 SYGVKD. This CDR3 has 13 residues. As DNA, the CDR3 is TGTGCCATCAAGGCTAGCGGGTCCTACGAGCAGTACTTC. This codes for CAIKASGSYEQYF.

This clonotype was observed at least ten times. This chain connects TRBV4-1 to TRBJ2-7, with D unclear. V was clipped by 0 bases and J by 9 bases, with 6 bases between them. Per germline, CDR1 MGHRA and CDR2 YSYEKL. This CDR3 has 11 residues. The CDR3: CASSQDYRQYF. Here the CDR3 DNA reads TGCGCCAGCAGCCAAGATTATAGGCAGTACTTC.

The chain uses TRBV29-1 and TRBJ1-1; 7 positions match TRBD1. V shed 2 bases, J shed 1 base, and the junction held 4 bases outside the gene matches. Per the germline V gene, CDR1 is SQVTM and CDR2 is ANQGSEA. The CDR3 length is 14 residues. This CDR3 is CSVEIDRENTEAFF. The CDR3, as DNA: TGCAGCGTTGAAATAGACAGGGAGAACACTGAAGCTTTCTTT.

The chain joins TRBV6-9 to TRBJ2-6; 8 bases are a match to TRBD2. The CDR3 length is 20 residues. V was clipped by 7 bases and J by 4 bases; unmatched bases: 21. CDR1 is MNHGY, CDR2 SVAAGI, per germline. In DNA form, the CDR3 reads TGTGCCAGCATTTACGCGGGACTAGTGGGAGGGAGTTCCGGGGCCAACGTCCTGACTTTC. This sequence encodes CASIYAGLVGGSSGANVLTF.